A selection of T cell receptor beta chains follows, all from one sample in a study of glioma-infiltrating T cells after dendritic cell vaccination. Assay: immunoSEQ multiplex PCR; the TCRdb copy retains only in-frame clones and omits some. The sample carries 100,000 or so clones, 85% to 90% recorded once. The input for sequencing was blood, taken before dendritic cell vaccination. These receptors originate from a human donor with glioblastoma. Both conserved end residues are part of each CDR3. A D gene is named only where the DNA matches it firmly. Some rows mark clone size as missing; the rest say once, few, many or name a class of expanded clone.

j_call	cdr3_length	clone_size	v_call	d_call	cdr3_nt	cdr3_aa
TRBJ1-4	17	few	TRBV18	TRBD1	TGTGCCAGCTCACCACAGGGGGCTGGAGCAACTAATGAAAAACTGTTTTTT	CASSPQGAGATNEKLFF
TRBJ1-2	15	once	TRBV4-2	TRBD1	TGTGCCAGCAGCCAAGTCGGGTCCGGGACAGGGAGCTACACCTTC	CASSQVGSGTGSYTF
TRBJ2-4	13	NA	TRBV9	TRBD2	TGTGCCAGCAGCGTAGGGGAGGGAAACATTCAGTACTTC	CASSVGEGNIQYF
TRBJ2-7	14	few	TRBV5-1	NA	TGTGCCAGCAGCGACGACACCTCGGCGTGGGAGCAGTACTTC	CASSDDTSAWEQYF
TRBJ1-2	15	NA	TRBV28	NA	TGTGCCAGCAACGGACTAGGGAGTGGAAACTATGGCTACACCTTC	CASNGLGSGNYGYTF
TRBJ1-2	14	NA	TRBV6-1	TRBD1	TGTGCCAGCAGCGACAGGGGAGACGGAGATGGCTACACCTTC	CASSDRGDGDGYTF
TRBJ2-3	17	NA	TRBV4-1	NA	TGCGCCAGCAGCCAAGATCCCTCCGGGGGAGGCACAGATACGCAGTATTTT	CASSQDPSGGGTDTQYF
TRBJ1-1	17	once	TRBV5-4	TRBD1	TGTGCCAGCAGCCCACCGGGACAGGGGTTTTCCAACACTGAAGCTTTCTTT	CASSPPGQGFSNTEAFF
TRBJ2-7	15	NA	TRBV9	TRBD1	TGTGCCAGCAGCGTAGACGGACAGGGGATGGACGAGCAGTACTTC	CASSVDGQGMDEQYF
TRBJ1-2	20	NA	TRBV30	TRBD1	TGTGCCTGGAGTGTAGAGTTCTTCTTAGACAGGGAAGATGCGTTCTATGGCTACACCTTC	CAWSVEFFLDREDAFYGYTF
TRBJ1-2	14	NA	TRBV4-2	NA	TGTGCCAGCAGCCGAGGACAGTCTAACTATGGCTACACCTTC	CASSRGQSNYGYTF
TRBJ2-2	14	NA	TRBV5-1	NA	TGCGCCAGCAGCTTAAGCGGGAACACCGGGGAGCTGTTTTTT	CASSLSGNTGELFF
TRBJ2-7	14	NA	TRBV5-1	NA	TGCGCCAGCAGCTTGGAGGGGCCGGAGGGGGAGCAGTACTTC	CASSLEGPEGEQYF
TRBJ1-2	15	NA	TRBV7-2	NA	TGTGCCAGCAGCTTAGGGGCGGGGGGCAACTATGGCTACACCTTC	CASSLGAGGNYGYTF
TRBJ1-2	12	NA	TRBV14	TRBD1	TGTGCCAGCAGCTACAGGGGTAAAGGCTACACCTTC	CASSYRGKGYTF
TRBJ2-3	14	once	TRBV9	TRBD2	TGTGCCAGCAGCGTGGGGGGGGGACCAGATACGCAGTATTTT	CASSVGGGPDTQYF
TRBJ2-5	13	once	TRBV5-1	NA	TGCGCCAGCAAGGAGGGGGCCGGGGAGACCCAGTACTTC	CASKEGAGETQYF
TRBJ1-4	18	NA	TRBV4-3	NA	NA	CASSQESAHFGEGEKLFF
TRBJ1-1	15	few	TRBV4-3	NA	TGCGCCAGCAGCCAAGAAGGGTGGGGGGGCACTGAAGCTTTCTTT	CASSQEGWGGTEAFF
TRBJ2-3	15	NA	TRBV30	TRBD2	TGTGCCTGGAGTGTAAGAGCGGGAGTGCTAGATACGCAGTATTTT	CAWSVRAGVLDTQYF
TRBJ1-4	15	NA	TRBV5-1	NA	TGCGCCAGCAGCTTGAGAGCGGGTAGTGATGAAAAACTGTTTTTT	CASSLRAGSDEKLFF
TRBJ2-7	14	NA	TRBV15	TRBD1	TGTGCCACCAGCAGGACAGGGGCCCTCTACGAGCAGTACTTC	CATSRTGALYEQYF
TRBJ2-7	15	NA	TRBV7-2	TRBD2	TGTGCCAGCAGCTTAAACGGGGGGGATATGTACGAGCAGTACTTC	CASSLNGGDMYEQYF